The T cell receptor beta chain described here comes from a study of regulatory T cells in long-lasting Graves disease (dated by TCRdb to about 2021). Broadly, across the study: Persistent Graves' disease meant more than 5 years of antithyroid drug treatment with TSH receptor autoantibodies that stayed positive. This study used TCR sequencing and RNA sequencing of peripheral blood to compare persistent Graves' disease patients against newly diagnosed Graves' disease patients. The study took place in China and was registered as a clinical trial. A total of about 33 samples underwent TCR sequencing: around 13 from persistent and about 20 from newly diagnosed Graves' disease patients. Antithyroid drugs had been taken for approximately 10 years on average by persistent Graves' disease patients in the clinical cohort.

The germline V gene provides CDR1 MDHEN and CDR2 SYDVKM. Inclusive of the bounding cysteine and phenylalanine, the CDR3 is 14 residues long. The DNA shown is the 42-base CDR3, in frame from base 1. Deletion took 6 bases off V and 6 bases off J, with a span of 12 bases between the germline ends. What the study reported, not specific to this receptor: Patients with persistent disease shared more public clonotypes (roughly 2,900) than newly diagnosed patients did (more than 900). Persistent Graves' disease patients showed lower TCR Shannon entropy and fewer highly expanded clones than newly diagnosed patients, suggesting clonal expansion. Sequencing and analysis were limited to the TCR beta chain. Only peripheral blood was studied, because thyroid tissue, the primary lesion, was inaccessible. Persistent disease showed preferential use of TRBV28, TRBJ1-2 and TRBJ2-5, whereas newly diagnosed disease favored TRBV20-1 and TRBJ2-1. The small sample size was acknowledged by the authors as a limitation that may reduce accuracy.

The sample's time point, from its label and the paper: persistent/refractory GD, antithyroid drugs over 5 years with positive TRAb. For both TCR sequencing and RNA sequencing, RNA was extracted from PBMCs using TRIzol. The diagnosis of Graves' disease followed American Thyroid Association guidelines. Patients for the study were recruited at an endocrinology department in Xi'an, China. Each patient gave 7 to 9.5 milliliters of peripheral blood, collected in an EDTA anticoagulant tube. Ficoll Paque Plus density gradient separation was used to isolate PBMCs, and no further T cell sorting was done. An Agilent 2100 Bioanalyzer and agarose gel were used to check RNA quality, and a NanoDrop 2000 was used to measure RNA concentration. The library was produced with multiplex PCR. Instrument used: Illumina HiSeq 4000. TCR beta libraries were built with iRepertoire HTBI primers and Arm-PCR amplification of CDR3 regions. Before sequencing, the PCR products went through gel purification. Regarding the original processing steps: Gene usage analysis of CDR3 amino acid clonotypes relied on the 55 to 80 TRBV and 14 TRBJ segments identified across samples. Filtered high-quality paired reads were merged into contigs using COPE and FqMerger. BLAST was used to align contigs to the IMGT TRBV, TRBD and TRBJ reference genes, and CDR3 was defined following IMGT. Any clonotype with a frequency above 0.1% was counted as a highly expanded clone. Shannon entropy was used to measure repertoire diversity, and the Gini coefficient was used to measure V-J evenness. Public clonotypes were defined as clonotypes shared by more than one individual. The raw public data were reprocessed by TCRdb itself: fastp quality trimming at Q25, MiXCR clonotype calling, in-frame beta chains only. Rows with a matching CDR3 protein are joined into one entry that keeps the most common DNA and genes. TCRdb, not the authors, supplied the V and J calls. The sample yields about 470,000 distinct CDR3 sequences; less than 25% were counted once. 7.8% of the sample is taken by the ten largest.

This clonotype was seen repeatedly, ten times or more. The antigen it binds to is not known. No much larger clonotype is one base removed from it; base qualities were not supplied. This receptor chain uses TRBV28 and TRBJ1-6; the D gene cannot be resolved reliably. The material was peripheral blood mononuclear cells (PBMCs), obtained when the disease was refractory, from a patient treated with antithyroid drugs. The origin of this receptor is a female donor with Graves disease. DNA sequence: TGTGCCAGCAGCATGAGGGTGTCTAATTCACCCCTCCACTTT. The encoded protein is CASSMRVSNSPLHF.